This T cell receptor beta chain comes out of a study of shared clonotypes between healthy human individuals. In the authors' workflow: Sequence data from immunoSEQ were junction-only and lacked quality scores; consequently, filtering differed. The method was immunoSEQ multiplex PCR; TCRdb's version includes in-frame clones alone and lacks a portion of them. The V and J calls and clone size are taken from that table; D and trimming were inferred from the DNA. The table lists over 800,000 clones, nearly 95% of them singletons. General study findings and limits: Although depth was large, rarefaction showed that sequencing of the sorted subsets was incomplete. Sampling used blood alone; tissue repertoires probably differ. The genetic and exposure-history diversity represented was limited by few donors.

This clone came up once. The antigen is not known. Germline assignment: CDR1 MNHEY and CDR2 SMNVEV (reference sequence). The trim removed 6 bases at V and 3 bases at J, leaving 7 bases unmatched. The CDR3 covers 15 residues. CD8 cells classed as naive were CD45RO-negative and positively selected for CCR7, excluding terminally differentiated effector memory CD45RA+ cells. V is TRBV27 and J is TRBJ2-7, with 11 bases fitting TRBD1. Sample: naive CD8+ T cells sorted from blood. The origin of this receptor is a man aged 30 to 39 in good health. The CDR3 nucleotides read TGTGCCAGCAGCCCAATAGGGACAGGGGGCTACGAGCAGTACTTC. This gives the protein CASSPIGTGGYEQYF.